This T cell receptor beta chain was sequenced for a study of T cell responses to AZD1222 COVID-19 vaccine. Assay used: immunoSEQ multiplex PCR; TCRdb lists only in-frame clones, some missing. The sample includes about 68,000 clones, around nine tenths seen only once; the top ten take around 7.8%. V was shortened by 4 bases and J by 4 bases, with 8 bases between the two germline ends. Germline loops: CDR1 LGHDT, CDR2 YNNKEL (reference sequence). This CDR3 is built from 13 residues. The sequences come from peripheral blood, collected on day 0 of AZD1222 vaccination. V and J are TRBV3-1 (or the pseudogene TRBV3-2) and TRBJ1-5, with D maybe TRBD1 (6 bases). This TCR came from an adult in good health. DNA for the CDR3: TGTGCCAGCAGCCGGACAGAAAATCAGCCCCAGCATTTT. Its protein product is CASSRTENQPQHF.